The rows below give T cell receptor beta chains drawn from one sample of a study of spatial heterogeneity in lung cancer. TCRdb passed the 5' RACE reads through MiXCR, listing each CDR3 protein once. The sample has 6,200 or so distinct CDR3 sequences, approximately 20% seen once. This material consisted of normal lung tissue next to the tumor, taken at surgery. All receptors derive from a male donor with early-stage non-small cell lung cancer. CDR3s include the opening cysteine and the closing phenylalanine or tryptophan. The D gene is left open where the match is weak. For some rows the clone size is stated as once, few or many, or as a class when expanded; others skip it.

CDR3nt	CDR3aa	abundance	d_gene	v_gene	j_gene
TGTGCCAGTAGACCCGGACTAGCGGAAATGTACGAGCAGTACTTC	CASRPGLAEMYEQYF	NA	TRBD2	TRBV19	TRBJ2-7
TGTGCCAGCAGGTACAGGGACGAGCAGTACTTC	CASRYRDEQYF	few	NA	TRBV7-8	TRBJ2-7
TGCAGTGCTTGGGACTCCCGAGGGGCAAGCACAGATACGCAGTATTTT	CSAWDSRGASTDTQYF	NA	NA	TRBV20-1	TRBJ2-3
TGTGCCAGCAGTTACTCTAGGGGCCTGCTCGAGCAGTACTTC	CASSYSRGLLEQYF	few	NA	TRBV6-2/TRBV6-3	TRBJ2-7
TGTGCCAGTGTGGGTTACACTGAAGCTTTCTTT	CASVGYTEAFF	NA	NA	TRBV27	TRBJ1-1
TGCAGTGCTAGTTTAGAGCGGGAGGGACCCTACGAGCAGTACTTC	CSASLEREGPYEQYF	NA	TRBD2	TRBV20-1	TRBJ2-7
TGCAGCGTTGTCGGGTTACAGACCTACAATGAGCAGTTCTTC	CSVVGLQTYNEQFF	few	NA	TRBV29-1	TRBJ2-1
TGTGCCAGCTCCACCGCCGGGACCGACGGGACCCAGTACTTC	CASSTAGTDGTQYF	NA	NA	TRBV12-3/TRBV12-4	TRBJ2-5
TGTGCCTGGTTCTCGGGACTAGCGGCTGACAATGAGCAGTTCTTC	CAWFSGLAADNEQFF	medium-sized	TRBD2	TRBV30	TRBJ2-1
TGCAGCGCTTGGCGGCGGGGAGAGACCCAGTACTTC	CSAWRRGETQYF	medium-sized	NA	TRBV29-1	TRBJ2-5
TGTGCCAGCAGCTTTTTAGCTCGCTACGAGCAGTACTTC	CASSFLARYEQYF	few	NA	TRBV7-2	TRBJ2-7
TGCAGTGCTAGACCGGGACTAGCGGGAAAACTCTCCTACAATGAGCAGTTCTTC	CSARPGLAGKLSYNEQFF	medium-sized	TRBD2	TRBV20-1	TRBJ2-1
TGTGCCACTAACTCAGGCGGGAGCGGCAGTGAGCAGTTCTTC	CATNSGGSGSEQFF	NA	TRBD2	TRBV19	TRBJ2-1
TGTGCCTGGAGCTTAACGGGACAGGGGAATCAGCCCCAGCATTTT	CAWSLTGQGNQPQHF	many	TRBD1	TRBV30	TRBJ1-5
TGCAGCGCCGCCGGGGCGGGAGCGGGCACAGATACGCAGTATTTT	CSAAGAGAGTDTQYF	NA	TRBD2	TRBV29-1	TRBJ2-3
TGTGCCAGCAGTTTACTAGGGAATTTGGCTTTCTTT	CASSLLGNLAFF	NA	NA	TRBV12-3/TRBV12-4	TRBJ1-1
TGTGCCAGCAGCCCGCCCGGGACAGGGTATGGCTACACCTTC	CASSPPGTGYGYTF	few	TRBD1	TRBV28	TRBJ1-2